The 12 T cell receptor beta chains reported below all come from one sample, sequenced in a study of CD8 T cells in Susac syndrome. RNA totalling roughly 0.45 to 1 ug underwent reverse transcription with random hexamers. TCRdb reprocessed the immunoSEQ multiplex PCR reads via MiXCR and lists one record per CDR3 protein. The table has approximately 220,000 distinct CDR3 sequences, about 93% seen once. The specimen sequenced was CD8+ T cells from PBMCs. The receptors were gathered from a human donor with multiple sclerosis.

V usage is TRBV20-1 and J usage is TRBJ2-7; the D gene is possibly TRBD1 (5 bases). There are 14 residues in the CDR3. Germline-derived CDR1 and CDR2 are DFQATT and SNEGSKA (reference sequence). Trimming shortened V by 4 bases and J by 1 base, and 14 bases separated the two germline ends. CDR3 in DNA: TGCAGTGCTATCGACACAACAGGTTCCTACGAGCAGTACTTC. As protein: CSAIDTTGSYEQYF.

The rearrangement joins TRBV9 to TRBJ1-1; 7 bases fit TRBD1. Trimming took 0 bases from V and 2 from J; bases not matched to a gene: 1. This CDR3 has 14 amino acids. The germline CDR1 and CDR2 sequences are SGDLS and YYNGEE. Here the CDR3 DNA reads TGTGCCAGCAGCGTAGGGGACAGAAACACTGAAGCTTTCTTT. It encodes CASSVGDRNTEAFF.

The chain employs TRBV11-2 and TRBJ1-4, with 10 nucleotides matching TRBD1. V was clipped by 5 bases and J by 3 bases; unmatched bases: 12. The CDR3 sequence is 18 residues long. Germline V lookup: CDR1 SGHAT, CDR2 FQNNGV. CDR3 residues: CASSVGRQGATANEKLFF. The CDR3 bases are TGTGCCAGCAGCGTGGGCCGACAGGGGGCCACAGCTAATGAAAAACTGTTTTTT.

This clonotype was detected a few times. V gene TRBV19 combines with J gene TRBJ2-2; the D is unclear. The CDR3 consists of 14 residues. Germline V gives CDR1 LNHDA, CDR2 SQIVND (reference sequence). V was shortened by 3 bases and J by 2 bases, with 7 bases between the two germline ends. For the CDR3, the DNA is TGTGCCAGTAGTATTTTAGGAAACACCGGGGAGCTGTTTTTT. As protein: CASSILGNTGELFF. Full variable domain (outside the CDR3, taken from reference TRBV19 and TRBJ2-2): DGGITQSPKYLFRKEGQNVTLSCEQNLNHDAMYWYRQDPGQGLRLIYYSQIVNDFQKGDIAEGYSVSREKKESFPLTVTSAQKNPTAFYLCASSILGNTGELFFGEGSRLTVL.

The chain joins TRBV4-2 to TRBJ1-5; D call uncertain. CDR3 length: 14 residues. Germline-derived CDR1 and CDR2 are LGHNA and YNFKEQ. V was cut by 0 bases and J by 2 bases, with 5 bases left in between. In nucleotides, the CDR3 is TGTGCCAGCAGCCAAGAGCAGGGCAATCAGCCCCAGCATTTT. Its translation: CASSQEQGNQPQHF.

CDR3 in DNA: TGTGCCAGCAGCTTTACAGGGGGCCCGGGCACAGATACGCAGTATTTT. The encoded protein is CASSFTGGPGTDTQYF. This sequence joins TRBV13 and TRBJ2-3, with 9 bases lining up with TRBD1. The CDR3 is 16 residues long. Losses at the gene ends were 3 bases for V and 1 base for J; bases not matched to a gene: 5. Germline lookup yields CDR1 PRHDT and CDR2 FYEKMQ (reference sequence).

This clonotype showed up just once. This chain uses TRBV6-2 or TRBV6-3 with TRBJ2-3, with TRBD2 matching 9 bases. This CDR3 is 15 amino acids long. The J segment lost 4 bases and the V segment lost 7 bases, leaving 9 bases of the junction unmatched. CDR1 is MNHEY, CDR2 SVGEGT, per germline. In DNA form, the CDR3 reads TGTGCCAGCAAAGGACCGGGACTAGCATCAGATACGCAGTATTTT. This sequence encodes CASKGPGLASDTQYF.

The chain combines TRBV7-9 with TRBJ1-3, with D perhaps TRBD1 (5 bases). This CDR3 is built from 14 residues. The germline V and J ends were trimmed by 8 bases and 6 bases, with 17 bases remaining between them. Per germline, CDR1 SEHNR and CDR2 FQNEAQ (reference sequence). The CDR3 DNA reads as TGTGCCAGCGCCTTTGGGGCTGCTGAAAACACCATATATTTT. Protein sequence: CASAFGAAENTIYF.

The V call is TRBV12-3 or TRBV12-4, the J call TRBJ2-4, with unresolved D. The germline V and J ends were trimmed by 10 bases and 8 bases, with 15 bases remaining between them. This CDR3 region has 12 residues. The CDR3 spells CATRDERDIQYF. The CDR3 bases are TGTGCCACCCGTGACGAGAGAGACATTCAGTACTTC.

The chain links TRBV2 to TRBJ2-3, with D perhaps TRBD2 (6 bases). The germline V gene encodes CDR1 SNHLY and CDR2 FYNNEI. The CDR3 consists of 13 residues. Deletions cut 11 bases from V and 6 bases from J, with 18 bases between. The CDR3 spells CAAYIADVDTQYF. The DNA for the CDR3 is TGTGCCGCCTATATAGCGGACGTTGATACGCAGTATTTT. Looking up the rest from reference TRBV2 and TRBJ2-3 gives the full variable domain: EPEVTQTPSHQVTQMGQEVILRCVPISNHLYFYWYRQILGQKVEFLVSFYNNEISEKSEIFDDQFSVERPDGSNFTLKIRSTKLEDSAMYFCAAYIADVDTQYFGPGTRLTVL.

V usage is TRBV7-9 and J usage is TRBJ1-2, with TRBD1 as a possible D gene (6 bases). V dropped 1 base and J dropped 4 bases, with 16 bases sitting between them. From germline, CDR1 is SEHNR and CDR2 FQNEAQ (reference sequence). The CDR3 is made up of 16 amino acids. CDR3 sequence: CASSLVGATLIYGYTF. DNA for the CDR3: TGTGCCAGCAGCTTAGTGGGGGCAACCCTCATCTATGGCTACACCTTC.

This sequence joins TRBV4-1 and TRBJ2-7; 7 bases map to TRBD2. This CDR3 has 14 amino acids. The ends lost 0 bases at V and 4 bases at J; junction bases unmatched: 3. Germline V gene sequence: CDR1 MGHRA, CDR2 YSYEKL. Here the CDR3 reads CASSQDASGYEQYF. As DNA, the CDR3 is TGCGCCAGCAGCCAAGATGCTAGCGGATACGAGCAGTACTTC.